These 24 T cell receptor beta chains were all obtained from the same sample, sequenced in a study of regulatory and conventional T cells in RAG deficiency. TCRdb's copy holds only in-frame clones and misses some; the assay was immunoSEQ multiplex PCR. In the table there are 7,500 to 10,000 clones, 80% to 95% of which are singletons. Genomic DNA came from blood regulatory T cells gated CD4+ CD25-high CD127-low. A further study also used this sample, focusing on regulatory T cells. That source reports: The primer mix had 52 TRBV and 13 TRBJ primers.

The sequenced sample was CD127- CD25+ CD4+ Tregs sorted from blood. These receptors were collected from a human donor in good health.

The chain employs TRBV19 and TRBJ2-7; 9 nucleotides agree with TRBD1. CDR3 length: 14 residues. J was trimmed by 3 bases and V by 6 bases; bases with no gene match: 6. The germline V gene has CDR1 LNHDA and CDR2 SQIVND (reference sequence). CDR3 in DNA: TGTGCCAGTAGCAAGACAGGGGGATTCTACGAGCAGTACTTC. Its protein product is CASSKTGGFYEQYF.

This clone was detected once. This rearrangement joins TRBV5-1 to TRBJ2-3, with TRBD2 matching 9 bases. The junction had 14 bases not matched to a gene; V was cut back by 0 bases and J by 6 bases. The CDR3 runs 18 residues. The germline V gene has CDR1 SGHRS and CDR2 YFSETQ. The CDR3 DNA sequence: TGCGCCAGCAGCTTGGTTGGTCTAGCGGGAACCTCTGGGGATACGCAGTATTTT. Translating gives CASSLVGLAGTSGDTQYF.

V gene TRBV18 combines with J gene TRBJ2-5, with a tentative D call TRBD2 (5 bases). Per the germline V gene, CDR1 is KGHSH and CDR2 is LQKENI. The germline V and J ends were trimmed by 3 bases and 5 bases, with 16 bases remaining between them. CDR3 size: 15 residues. CDR3 nucleotides: TGTGCCAGCTCACCGGACCCTGCAAGGAGGGAGACCCAGTACTTC. Its translation is CASSPDPARRETQYF.

The rearrangement joins TRBV7-9 to TRBJ2-7; maybe TRBD2 (6 bases). V was cut by 1 base and J by 1 base, with 11 bases left in between. The CDR3 runs to 15 residues. Germline V gives CDR1 SEHNR, CDR2 FQNEAQ (reference sequence). This chain's CDR3 is CASSLGFGGSYEQYF. The CDR3 bases are TGTGCCAGCAGCTTAGGGTTTGGGGGGTCCTACGAGCAGTACTTC.

This clone was recorded once. This chain joins TRBV5-1 and TRBJ2-7; weak D call: TRBD2 (6 bases). The CDR3 totals 12 residues. Trimming cost V 4 bases and J 4 bases, with 9 bases left between them. The germline CDR1 and CDR2 sequences are SGHRS and YFSETQ. DNA for the CDR3: TGCGCCAGCAGCCCGGGACTTTACGAGCAGTACTTC. Amino acid sequence: CASSPGLYEQYF.

The V and J genes are TRBV19 and TRBJ2-1, with D possibly being TRBD1 (6 bases). This CDR3 is 13 amino acids long. Germline V gene lookup returns CDR1 LNHDA and CDR2 SQIVND (reference sequence). V was cut by 4 bases and J by 9 bases, with 13 bases left in between. The CDR3 sequence is CASSKQGGGEQFF. CDR3 bases: TGTGCCAGTAGTAAACAGGGTGGGGGTGAGCAGTTCTTC.

The V and J genes are TRBV5-1 and TRBJ2-3; no clear D gene. Trimming stripped 4 bases from V and 5 bases from J, with 8 bases between. The CDR3 runs 12 residues. In germline, CDR1 is SGHRS, CDR2 YFSETQ. The CDR3 sequence: CASSPSLDTQYF. For the CDR3, the DNA is TGCGCCAGCAGCCCCTCACTAGATACGCAGTATTTT.

This clone was found once. The chain couples TRBV7-9 to TRBJ2-7; TRBD2 agrees at 7 bases. This CDR3 is built from 15 residues. CDR1 is SEHNR and CDR2 is FQNEAQ in the germline V gene (reference sequence). V was clipped by 5 bases and J by 3 bases; unmatched bases: 10. CDR3 nucleotide sequence: TGTGCCAGCAGCACACTCGCAGGGAGGGGCTACGAGCAGTACTTC. Translating it yields CASSTLAGRGYEQYF.

V gene TRBV5-1 combines with J gene TRBJ1-2; 11 bases match TRBD1. Germline CDR1 reads SGHRS; CDR2 reads YFSETQ. The CDR3 spans 14 residues. With 2 bases clipped from V and 5 bases from J, the junction kept 2 bases outside the gene matches. The DNA for the CDR3 is TGCGCCAGCAGCTTAGGGGACAGGGGGTATGGCTACACCTTC. This codes for CASSLGDRGYGYTF.

The rearrangement links TRBV27 to TRBJ2-7; 10 bases agree with TRBD2. The V gene end was trimmed by 6 bases and the J gene end by 3 bases; junction bases not matched to a gene: 17. The CDR3 has 18 amino acids. CDR1 is MNHEY, CDR2 SMNVEV, per germline (reference sequence). As DNA, the CDR3 is TGTGCCAGCAGCCCGTACCCCCTAGCGGGGGCCCCACACTACGAGCAGTACTTC. Translating it yields CASSPYPLAGAPHYEQYF.

The CDR3 sequence is CASSKVGFVEQFF. For the CDR3, the DNA is TGTGCCAGCAGCAAAGTCGGTTTTGTTGAGCAGTTCTTC. V is TRBV21-1 and J is TRBJ2-1; TRBD2, the table's D call, was not compared with the DNA. TRBV21-1 is a documented pseudogene. This CDR3 has 13 amino acids.

The chain has TRBV7-8 and TRBJ2-1, with a tentative D call TRBD2 (7 bases). V lost 4 bases and J lost 8, with 24 bases in between. Germline-derived CDR1 and CDR2 are SGHVS and FQNEAQ. CDR3 length: 17 amino acids. The CDR3 loop is CASSSFQSRGAAHEQFF. CDR3 nucleotide sequence: TGTGCCAGCAGCTCCTTCCAGAGTCGGGGGGCCGCGCATGAGCAGTTCTTC.

V usage is TRBV7-8 and J usage is TRBJ2-6; D is uncertain. V gave up 4 bases and J gave up 4 bases, with 14 bases separating them. CDR3 length equals 16 residues. Looked up from germline, CDR1 is SGHVS and CDR2 is FQNEAQ. The CDR3 sequence: CASSSPTVRGANVLTF. Here the CDR3 DNA reads TGTGCCAGCAGCTCACCCACGGTTCGCGGGGCCAACGTCCTGACTTTC.

The chain combines TRBV5-4 with TRBJ2-7, with 9 bases lining up with TRBD1. The CDR3 is 14 amino acids. V lost 2 bases, J lost 4 bases, and 4 bases stayed unmatched. The germline V gene encodes CDR1 SGHNT and CDR2 YYREEE (reference sequence). The CDR3 DNA reads as TGTGCCAGCAGCTTACAGGGGGCGACTTACGAGCAGTACTTC. This gives the protein CASSLQGATYEQYF.

This clone was observed a few times. The CDR3 nucleotides are TGTGCCATCAGTGCAGGGGGCAACACTGAAGCTTTCTTT. This codes for CAISAGGNTEAFF. This rearrangement joins TRBV10-3 to TRBJ1-1; 8 bases are a match to TRBD1. Germline lookup yields CDR1 ENHRY and CDR2 SYGVKD. Trimming cost V 4 bases and J 2 bases; bases outside gene matches: 0. The length of the CDR3 is 13 residues.

V and J are TRBV29-1 and TRBJ1-3; TRBD1 matches 7 bases. CDR1 and CDR2 (germline): SQVTM, ANQGSEA. The junction had 2 bases not matched to a gene; V was cut back by 7 bases and J by 2 bases. CDR3 length: 12 amino acids. The CDR3 DNA sequence: TGCAGCGCCACAGGGGCTGGAAACACCATATATTTT. Amino acids: CSATGAGNTIYF.

This chain uses TRBV25-1 with TRBJ2-1; 7 nucleotides match TRBD1. The trim removed 10 bases at V and 5 bases at J, leaving 14 bases unmatched. This CDR3 is 15 amino acids long. Germline CDR1 and CDR2: MGHDK and SYGVNS. The CDR3 DNA is TGTGCCACGCGTTACCGGGACAGACTACACAATGAGCAGTTCTTC. This codes for CATRYRDRLHNEQFF.

The chain employs TRBV21-1 and TRBJ2-7; the table gives TRBD2 as D, unverified against the DNA. TRBV21-1 is given as a pseudogene. This CDR3 is 19 amino acids long. The CDR3 loop is CANERPSGRRTLQSYEQYF. For the CDR3, the DNA is TGTGCCAATGAGAGGCCGAGCGGGAGGCGGACCCTACAATCTTACGAGCAGTACTTC.

The chain has TRBV27 and TRBJ1-5; D possibly corresponds to TRBD1 (5 bases). The CDR3 is 16 amino acids. The V end was cut by 5 bases, the J end by 2 bases, with 16 bases between. The germline CDR1 and CDR2 sequences are MNHEY and SMNVEV (reference sequence). This CDR3 reads CASSLDNRLGNQPQHF. The DNA for the CDR3 is TGTGCCAGCAGTCTGGACAACAGATTGGGCAATCAGCCCCAGCATTTT.

To note about this clone: The same CDR3 can be traced to other DNA sequences in this sample. The chain couples TRBV21-1 to TRBJ1-6; TRBD1 was called by the table and not checked on the DNA. TRBV21-1 has pseudogene status. CDR3 size: 18 residues. Here the CDR3 DNA reads TGTGCCAGCACAGCAAATCTCTATAGGGACACTAGAAATTCACCCCTCCACTTT. The encoded protein is CASTANLYRDTRNSPLHF.

This clone was detected only once. V usage is TRBV6-5 and J usage is TRBJ2-7; 7 bases line up with TRBD2. V shed 5 bases, J shed 3 bases, and the junction held 7 bases outside the gene matches. CDR1 and CDR2 from the germline V gene are MNHEY and SVGAGI. The CDR3 loop spans 14 amino acids. This CDR3 is CASSRSGSNYEQYF. The CDR3 nucleotides read TGTGCCAGCAGTCGTAGCGGGTCAAACTACGAGCAGTACTTC.

The chain uses TRBV11-1 and TRBJ1-5; D remains ambiguous. The CDR3 runs to 14 residues. Germline values: CDR1 SGHAT, CDR2 FQDESV (reference sequence). Trimming removed 1 base from V and 4 bases from J, with 8 bases in between. CDR3 sequence (DNA): TGTGCCAGCAGCTTAGACAGATTTAATCAGCCCCAGCATTTT. This translates into CASSLDRFNQPQHF.

CDR3 amino acids: CASSLVAGGGPTDTQYF. DNA of the CDR3: TGTGCCAGCAGCTTAGTCGCTGGCGGGGGACCCACAGATACGCAGTATTTT. This chain uses TRBV7-9 with TRBJ2-3; 7 bases map to TRBD2. The CDR3 loop spans 17 amino acids. Germline values: CDR1 SEHNR, CDR2 FQNEAQ (reference sequence). The V gene end was trimmed by 1 base and the J gene end by 2 bases; junction bases not matched to a gene: 9.

The chain combines TRBV12-5 with TRBJ2-3, with 7 bases aligning to TRBD2. Germline loops: CDR1 LGHNT, CDR2 FRNRAP. The CDR3 is 15 residues long. With 5 bases clipped from V and 1 base from J, the junction kept 6 bases outside the gene matches. The DNA for the CDR3 is TGTGCTAGTGGTGGGGGACTACCGGGCACAGATACGCAGTATTTT. It translates to CASGGGLPGTDTQYF.